This TCR beta chain was recovered during a study of radiation and T cells in renal cell carcinoma. Overall study findings and caveats: No pretreatment tumor biopsies were available for baseline clonotypes. In blood, top tumor clones expanded by 2 weeks, shrinking by 4.

The assay was immunoSEQ multiplex PCR, and TCRdb's table has in-frame clones only and misses some. The sample carries approximately 80,000 clones, roughly nine tenths recorded once. Documented time point: blood 4 weeks post-SBRT, at nephrectomy. Treatment noted: 15 Gy SBRT to primary tumor, nephrectomy 4 weeks later. This clone was seen a few times. The antigen is unknown. Losses at the gene ends were 4 bases for V and 0 bases for J; bases not matched to a gene: 5. CDR1 MNHNS and CDR2 SASEGT come from the germline V gene. The CDR3 consists of 17 residues. This receptor was taken from a woman in her seventies with renal cell carcinoma. The chain recombines TRBV6-1 with TRBJ1-6; TRBD1 matches 8 bases. The sequencing here drew on blood, taken from a patient whose treatment included radiotherapy and nephrectomy. In nucleotides, the CDR3 is TGTGCCAGCAGTGGACAGGGGACTAGCTCCTATAATTCACCCCTCCACTTT. Translating gives CASSGQGTSSYNSPLHF.